Below, 32 T cell receptor beta chains from the same sample are listed, as sequenced in a study of CD8 T cells in ankylosing spondylitis. These TCRs' antigens remain unknown. MiXCR, run by TCRdb on the 5' RACE reads, gives a single entry per CDR3 protein. Of some 220,000 distinct CDR3 sequences in the sample, about 7% were seen once. Broader study findings: Ankylosing spondylitis blood seemed to carry a telltale TCR beta motif made of under 10 highly homologous variants.

Sequencing input: blood, either unsorted or a sorted T cell fraction (not recorded which). All receptors derive from a male donor with ankylosing spondylitis.

This clonotype has ten or more counts. V is TRBV16 and J is TRBJ1-1; D remains unclear. The CDR3 is 13 residues long. Germline lookup yields CDR1 KGHSY and CDR2 FQNENV. V lost 0 bases and J 8 bases, leaving 10 bases between the germline ends. CDR3 sequence: CASSQSRWAEAFF. The CDR3 region has the DNA TGTGCCAGCAGCCAATCGCGTTGGGCCGAAGCTTTCTTT.

This clonotype was seen repeatedly, ten times or more. The chain has TRBV7-9 and TRBJ1-1; D possibly corresponds to TRBD1 (5 bases). The germline V gene encodes CDR1 SEHNR and CDR2 FQNEAQ (reference sequence). This CDR3 has 11 residues. The V end was cut by 6 bases, the J end by 7 bases, with 9 bases between. CDR3 in amino acids: CASRPGLEAFF. Written as DNA, the CDR3 is TGTGCCAGCAGGCCAGGGCTTGAAGCTTTCTTT.

This clonotype was seen ten or more times. V gene TRBV5-1 combines with J gene TRBJ2-7, with 7 bases that match TRBD1. CDR1 SGHRS and CDR2 YFSETQ come from the germline V gene. This CDR3 is 14 amino acids long. The J segment lost 11 bases and the V segment lost 3 bases, leaving 14 bases of the junction unmatched. CDR3 residues: CASSSSGPRGSEYF. The CDR3 DNA follows: TGCGCCAGCAGCTCCTCGGGACCCAGGGGGAGCGAGTACTTC.

This clonotype appeared many times. This chain uses TRBV11-2 with TRBJ2-1; D not resolved. Germline loops: CDR1 SGHAT, CDR2 FQNNGV. The ends were cut back, 2 bases at V and 13 bases at J, with 15 bases in the middle. The CDR3 extends over 13 amino acids. In nucleotides, the CDR3 is TGTGCCAGCAGCTTATCATTTTCGGGCCCTCAGTTCTTC. Translated, it gives CASSLSFSGPQFF.

This clonotype was counted many times. The genes are TRBV18 and TRBJ2-7; 9 positions agree with TRBD1. V trimming: 7 bases; J trimming: 1 base; junction bases outside the gene matches: 5. The germline gives CDR1 KGHSH, CDR2 LQKENI. The CDR3 spans 14 residues. The CDR3 bases are TGTGCCAGCTGTCCGGGACAGGGTTCCTACGAGCAGTACTTC. Translated: CASCPGQGSYEQYF.

CDR3 region: CASSYSRLASYNEQFF. DNA of the CDR3: TGTGCCAGCAGTTACTCGCGACTAGCGTCGTACAATGAGCAGTTCTTC. The rearrangement links TRBV6-5 to TRBJ2-1; 8 nucleotides line up with TRBD2. The CDR3 covers 16 residues. Germline lookup yields CDR1 MNHEY and CDR2 SVGAGI. The ends lost 0 bases at V and 4 bases at J; junction bases unmatched: 5.

This clonotype was seen a handful of times. The CDR3 loop is CSARAPLAGPTDTQYF. CDR3 sequence (DNA): TGCAGTGCTAGAGCACCTCTAGCGGGCCCCACAGATACGCAGTATTTT. The J gene is TRBJ2-3, the V gene TRBV20-1; 8 bases align to TRBD2. This CDR3 has 16 residues. Germline trimming cut 1 base from V and 2 bases from J; bases unmatched to any gene: 8. CDR1 and CDR2 (germline): DFQATT, SNEGSKA (reference sequence).

This clonotype was observed many times. The gene calls are TRBV9 and TRBJ1-1, with D perhaps matching TRBD1 (5 bases). The CDR3 is 15 residues long. V was clipped by 0 bases and J by 8 bases, with 17 bases between them. The germline gives CDR1 SGDLS, CDR2 YYNGEE. CDR3 DNA: TGTGCCAGCAGCGTAGTTGGGGGAAGGGGACGAGAAGCTTTCTTT. Its translation: CASSVVGGRGREAFF.

This clonotype was observed at least ten times. The chain couples TRBV6-2 or TRBV6-3 to TRBJ1-2; TRBD1 matches at 8 bases. With 6 bases clipped from V and 12 bases from J, the junction kept 6 bases outside the gene matches. The CDR3 has 11 residues. Per the germline V gene, CDR1 is MNHEY and CDR2 is SVGEGT. CDR3 in amino acids: CASSPDRGHTF. DNA of the CDR3: TGTGCCAGCAGCCCCGACAGGGGCCACACCTTC.

This clonotype was counted ten times or more. The chain uses TRBV7-9 and TRBJ2-2; TRBD2 agrees at 10 bases. Per the germline V gene, CDR1 is SEHNR and CDR2 is FQNEAQ (reference sequence). The CDR3 has 16 residues. The ends lost 5 bases at V and 0 bases at J; junction bases unmatched: 3. CDR3 loop: CASSGLADPNTGELFF. The CDR3 region has the DNA TGTGCCAGCAGCGGACTAGCGGATCCGAACACCGGGGAGCTGTTTTTT.

In its sample, this clonotype was seen many times. The gene calls are TRBV20-1 and TRBJ2-7; TRBD1 matches at 10 bases. The CDR3 runs 16 residues. The germline CDR1 and CDR2 sequences are DFQATT and SNEGSKA (reference sequence). With 1 base clipped from V and 5 bases from J, the junction kept 11 bases outside the gene matches. The CDR3 nucleotides read TGCAGTGCTAGAGGGGACAGGGGCTTGGTTCGTAACGAGCAGTACTTC. It codes for CSARGDRGLVRNEQYF.

The sample holds many counts of this clonotype. J is TRBJ1-5 and V is TRBV20-1; D ambiguous. Per the germline V gene, CDR1 is DFQATT and CDR2 is SNEGSKA (reference sequence). V was cut by 6 bases and J by 0 bases, with 12 bases left in between. CDR3 length equals 14 residues. Here the CDR3 reads CSARVPTSNQPQHF. In nucleotides, the CDR3 is TGCAGTGCGAGGGTCCCGACTAGCAATCAGCCCCAGCATTTT.

The chain links TRBV2 to TRBJ2-6, with a weak D call TRBD1 (6 bases). In germline, CDR1 is SNHLY, CDR2 FYNNEI. There are 18 residues in the CDR3. CDR3: CTRSLPTGEISGANVLTF. The DNA of the CDR3 is TGTACCCGCAGTCTACCGACAGGCGAAATATCTGGGGCCAACGTCCTGACTTTC.

This clonotype was picked up many times. This chain connects TRBV27 to TRBJ2-3, with 11 nucleotides matching TRBD2. CDR3 length: 15 amino acids. After removal of 3 bases from V and 5 bases from J, the junction contained 4 bases not matched to a gene. CDR1 MNHEY and CDR2 SMNVEV come from the germline V gene (reference sequence). The CDR3 nucleotides are TGTGCCAGCAGTTTTTCGCTAGCGGGAGGAGATACGCAGTATTTT. This sequence encodes CASSFSLAGGDTQYF.

In its sample, this clonotype was seen many times. The rearrangement uses TRBV15 and TRBJ2-5, with D possibly matching TRBD1 (5 bases). The V gene's germline CDR1 is LNHNV and CDR2 YYDKDF (reference sequence). V was clipped by 4 bases and J by 0 bases, with 12 bases between them. The CDR3 runs 15 residues. CDR3 DNA: TGTGCCACCAGCACACGACAGAAAAACCAAGAGACCCAGTACTTC. This translates into CATSTRQKNQETQYF.

The table lists this clonotype with a few counts. The chain employs TRBV4-3 and TRBJ2-6; no clear D. V was cut by 4 bases and J by 0 bases, with 10 bases left in between. Germline CDR1 LGHNA, CDR2 YSLEER. The CDR3 spans 16 residues. The CDR3 region has the DNA TGCGCCAGCAGCCTGTACCAAGGCTCTGGGGCCAACGTCCTGACTTTC. Amino acid sequence: CASSLYQGSGANVLTF.

This clonotype turned up a few times. The rearrangement joins TRBV27 to TRBJ2-1, with D perhaps TRBD1 (6 bases). The CDR3 has 12 residues. Trimming shortened V by 2 bases and J by 10 bases, and 9 bases separated the two germline ends. CDR1 and CDR2 (germline): MNHEY, SMNVEV (reference sequence). For the CDR3, the DNA is TGTGCCAGCAGTTTAATCCAGGGGGAGCAGTTCTTC. This translates into CASSLIQGEQFF.

This clonotype was seen a few times. This rearrangement joins TRBV7-2 to TRBJ2-7, with D unresolved. V lost 5 bases, J lost 0 bases, and 11 bases lay in between. The CDR3 has 14 amino acids. Germline CDR1 SGHTA, CDR2 FQGNSA. The CDR3 bases are TGTGCCAGCAGCCCACGACATATCTCCTACGAGCAGTACTTC. Its protein is CASSPRHISYEQYF. The complete variable domain, with remaining parts taken from reference TRBV7-2 and TRBJ2-7, reads GAGVSQSPSNKVTEKGKDVELRCDPISGHTALYWYRQSLGQGLEFLIYFQGNSAPDKSGLPSDRFSAERTGGSVSTLTIQRTQQEDSAVYLCASSPRHISYEQYFGPGTRLTVT.

This clonotype has a count of ten or more. This chain joins TRBV15 and TRBJ2-3; a possible D gene is TRBD1 (6 bases). Trimming cost V 3 bases and J 4 bases, with 14 bases left between them. There are 15 residues in the CDR3. Germline V gene sequence: CDR1 LNHNV, CDR2 YYDKDF (reference sequence). The CDR3 here is CATSRTRGHADTQYF. The CDR3, as DNA: TGTGCCACCAGCAGGACAAGGGGACACGCAGATACGCAGTATTTT.

This clonotype appeared a few times. The chain links TRBV7-2 to TRBJ2-7; 12 bases map to TRBD2. V lost 4 bases to trimming and J lost 0 bases; unmatched junction nucleotides: 1. CDR1 is SGHTA, CDR2 FQGNSA, per germline. The length of the CDR3 is 15 residues. CDR3 loop: CASSWTSGTSYEQYF. The CDR3, as DNA: TGTGCCAGCAGCTGGACTAGCGGGACCTCCTACGAGCAGTACTTC. Together with reference TRBV7-2 and TRBJ2-7, the CDR3 gives the full variable domain: GAGVSQSPSNKVTEKGKDVELRCDPISGHTALYWYRQSLGQGLEFLIYFQGNSAPDKSGLPSDRFSAERTGGSVSTLTIQRTQQEDSAVYLCASSWTSGTSYEQYFGPGTRLTVT.

This clonotype appeared many times. The chain couples TRBV29-1 to TRBJ2-1; D is undetermined. CDR1 SQVTM and CDR2 ANQGSEA come from the germline V gene. V was cut by 6 bases and J by 3 bases, with 6 bases left in between. The CDR3 is 11 residues long. The CDR3 sequence is CSVRNYNEQFF. The DNA of the CDR3 is TGCAGCGTCCGGAACTACAATGAGCAGTTCTTC.

This clonotype showed up many times. The chain couples TRBV5-1 to TRBJ2-3, with 8 bases fitting TRBD1. The CDR3 has 14 residues. Germline V gives CDR1 SGHRS, CDR2 YFSETQ. With V trimmed by 5 bases and J by 3 bases, 5 bases remained unmatched. In DNA, the CDR3 is TGCGCCAGCAGTTTACAGGGGGAAACAGATACGCAGTATTTT. Its protein is CASSLQGETDTQYF.

This clonotype came up many times. This chain links TRBV27 with TRBJ2-3; D is unresolved. The CDR3 loop spans 16 amino acids. The V gene lost 5 bases and the J gene lost 2 bases, with 17 bases spanning the gap. Germline V gene data show CDR1 as MNHEY and CDR2 as SMNVEV (reference sequence). The CDR3 nucleotides are TGTGCCAGCAGTACCCTTTTTAGTCGGCTCACAGATACGCAGTATTTT. Its translation is CASSTLFSRLTDTQYF.

The sample holds many counts of this clonotype. The V and J genes are TRBV10-1 and TRBJ1-1; D ambiguous. Germline CDR1 is WNHNN and CDR2 is SYGVQD (reference sequence). CDR3 length: 19 amino acids. Deletions cut 0 bases from V and 2 bases from J, with 22 bases between. CDR3 amino acids: CASSESYLGRVKGNTEAFF. CDR3 bases: TGCGCCAGCAGTGAGTCGTACTTGGGAAGGGTAAAAGGAAACACTGAAGCTTTCTTT.

This chain joins TRBV7-8 and TRBJ2-1; the match to TRBD1 covers 7 bases. Trimming took 1 base from V and 2 from J; bases not matched to a gene: 5. The CDR3 is 16 amino acids. Germline assignment: CDR1 SGHVS and CDR2 FQNEAQ. The CDR3 reads CASSLGAGTAYNEQFF. CDR3 in DNA: TGTGCCAGCAGCTTAGGGGCCGGGACAGCCTACAATGAGCAGTTCTTC.

In its sample, this clonotype was seen a few times. V is TRBV2 and J is TRBJ2-4; no clear D. Trimming took 7 bases from V and 3 from J, leaving 10 bases between them. This CDR3 comprises 13 residues. Per germline, CDR1 SNHLY and CDR2 FYNNEI. CDR3 amino acids: CASTVWVKNIQYF. CDR3 in DNA: TGTGCCAGCACCGTGTGGGTCAAAAACATTCAGTACTTC. The variable domain in full, completed from reference TRBV2 and TRBJ2-4, reads EPEVTQTPSHQVTQMGQEVILRCVPISNHLYFYWYRQILGQKVEFLVSFYNNEISEKSEIFDDQFSVERPDGSNFTLKIRSTKLEDSAMYFCASTVWVKNIQYFGAGTRLSVL.

The rearrangement uses TRBV4-1 and TRBJ1-2; TRBD1 might be the D (6 bases). This CDR3 region has 14 residues. Trimming removed 4 bases at V and 4 bases at J, with 13 bases between. Germline V gives CDR1 MGHRA, CDR2 YSYEKL. CDR3 DNA: TGCGCCAGCAGCCGAGAGGACAGTGTCTATGGCTACACCTTC. Translation gives CASSREDSVYGYTF.

At least ten counts were recorded for this clonotype. CDR3: CASSWEDRGISYNSPLHF. CDR3 DNA sequence: TGTGCCAGCAGCTGGGAGGACAGGGGGATTTCCTATAATTCACCCCTCCACTTT. The chain uses TRBV5-5 and TRBJ1-6; 10 nucleotides match TRBD1. The germline V gene encodes CDR1 SGHKS and CDR2 YYEKEE (reference sequence). V shed 3 bases and J 1 base; nucleotides not matched to a gene: 7. The CDR3 runs to 18 residues.

A few counts support this clonotype. The chain carries TRBV12-3 or TRBV12-4 and TRBJ2-7, with 7 bases aligning to TRBD2. With 5 bases clipped from V and 3 bases from J, the junction kept 4 bases outside the gene matches. The CDR3 runs 13 residues. The CDR3 spells CASSSREGYEQYF. In DNA form, the CDR3 reads TGTGCCAGCAGTAGCAGGGAGGGCTACGAGCAGTACTTC.

This clonotype was detected only a few times. The chain employs TRBV18 and TRBJ2-6; D remains ambiguous. Germline V lookup: CDR1 KGHSH, CDR2 LQKENI. CDR3 length equals 19 residues. The V and J ends lost 6 bases and 0 bases respectively, with 21 bases between them. In DNA, the CDR3 is TGTGCCAGCTCCCCCGACCGGGCCAGAAGTAGCTCTGGGGCCAACGTCCTGACTTTC. Amino acid sequence: CASSPDRARSSSGANVLTF.

In this sample, this clonotype turned up a few times. The genes are TRBV7-2 and TRBJ1-6; D gene ambiguous. The germline gives CDR1 SGHTA, CDR2 FQGNSA. The CDR3 is 16 residues long. V lost 1 base and J 7 bases, leaving 14 bases between the germline ends. CDR3 in DNA: TGTGCCAGCAGCTTAGTTAGGGCGGGAGGGAATTCACCCCTCCACTTT. Encoded protein: CASSLVRAGGNSPLHF.

The chain recombines TRBV4-2 with TRBJ1-1; D perhaps matches TRBD1 (6 bases). Germline CDR1 LGHNA, CDR2 YNFKEQ. The V gene lost 0 bases and the J gene lost 4 bases, with 12 bases spanning the gap. The CDR3 is 15 amino acids. The CDR3 protein is CASSQEKGDRTEAFF. The CDR3 DNA reads TGTGCCAGCAGCCAAGAAAAGGGGGATCGCACTGAAGCTTTCTTT.